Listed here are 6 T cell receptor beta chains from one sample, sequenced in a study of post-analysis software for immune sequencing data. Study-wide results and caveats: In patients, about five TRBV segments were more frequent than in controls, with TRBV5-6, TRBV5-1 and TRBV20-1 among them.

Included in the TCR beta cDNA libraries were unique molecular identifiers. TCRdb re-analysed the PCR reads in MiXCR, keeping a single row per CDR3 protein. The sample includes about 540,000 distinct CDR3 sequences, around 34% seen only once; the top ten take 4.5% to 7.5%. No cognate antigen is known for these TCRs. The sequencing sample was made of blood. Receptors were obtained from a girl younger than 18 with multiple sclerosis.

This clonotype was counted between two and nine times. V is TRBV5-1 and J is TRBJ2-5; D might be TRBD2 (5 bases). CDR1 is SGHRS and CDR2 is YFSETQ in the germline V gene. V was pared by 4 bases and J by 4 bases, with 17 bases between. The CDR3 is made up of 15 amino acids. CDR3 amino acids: CASSREVGGVETQYF. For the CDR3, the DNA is TGCGCCAGCAGCCGGGAAGTCGGAGGAGTAGAGACCCAGTACTTC. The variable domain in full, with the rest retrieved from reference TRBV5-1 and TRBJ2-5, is KAGVTQTPRYLIKTRGQQVTLSCSPISGHRSVSWYQQTPGQGLQFLFEYFSETQRNKGNFPGRFSGRQFSNSRSEMNVSTLELGDSALYLCASSREVGGVETQYFGPGTRLLVL.

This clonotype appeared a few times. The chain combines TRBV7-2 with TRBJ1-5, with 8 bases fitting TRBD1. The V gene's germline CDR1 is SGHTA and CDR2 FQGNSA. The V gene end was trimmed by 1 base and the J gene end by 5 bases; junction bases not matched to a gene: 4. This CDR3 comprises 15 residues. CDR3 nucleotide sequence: TGTGCCAGCAGCTTAGACAGGGGGGCATATCAGCCCCAGCATTTT. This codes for CASSLDRGAYQPQHF.

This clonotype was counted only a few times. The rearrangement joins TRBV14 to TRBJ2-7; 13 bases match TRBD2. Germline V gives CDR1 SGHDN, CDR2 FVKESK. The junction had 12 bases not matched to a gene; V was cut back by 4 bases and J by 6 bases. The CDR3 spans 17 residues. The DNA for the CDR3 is TGTGCCAGCAGCCGAGAGGGACTAGCGGGGAATACTGTCGAGCAGTACTTC. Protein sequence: CASSREGLAGNTVEQYF. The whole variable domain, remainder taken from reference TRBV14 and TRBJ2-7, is EAGVTQFPSHSVIEKGQTVTLRCDPISGHDNLYWYRRVMGKEIKFLLHFVKESKQDESGMPNNRFLAERTGGTYSTLKVQPAELEDSGVYFCASSREGLAGNTVEQYFGPGTRLTVT.

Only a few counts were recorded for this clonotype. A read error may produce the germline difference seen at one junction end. Written as DNA, the CDR3 is TGTGCCAGCAGTTTAACCATAGCGGGGGGGTTGTCCGCTGATAGCACAGATGCGCAGTATTTT. This translates into CASSLTIAGGLSADSTDAQYF. The chain employs TRBV3-1 and TRBJ2-3; 11 nucleotides align to TRBD2. The CDR3 extends over 21 amino acids. Germline V gene sequence: CDR1 LGHDT, CDR2 YNNKEL (reference sequence).

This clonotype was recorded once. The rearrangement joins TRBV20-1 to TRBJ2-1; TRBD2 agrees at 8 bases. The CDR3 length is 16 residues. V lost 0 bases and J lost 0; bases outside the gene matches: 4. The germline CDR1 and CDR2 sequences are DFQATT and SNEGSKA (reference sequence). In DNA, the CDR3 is TGCAGTGCTAGAGACGGCGGGGGGAGCTCCTACAATGAGCAGTTCTTC. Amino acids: CSARDGGGSSYNEQFF.

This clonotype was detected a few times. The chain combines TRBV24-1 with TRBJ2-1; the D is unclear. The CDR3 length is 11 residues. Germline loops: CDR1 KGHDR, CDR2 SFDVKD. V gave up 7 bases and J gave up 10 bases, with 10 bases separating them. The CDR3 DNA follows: TGTGCCACCAGCGGCGACTCGGAGCAGTTCTTC. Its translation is CATSGDSEQFF.